This TCR beta chain derives from a study of T cell repertoires in cytomegalovirus infection. TCRdb re-analysed the reads in MiXCR, keeping a single row per CDR3 protein. The table has approximately 100,000 distinct CDR3 sequences, under 45% seen once. The CDR3 runs 11 residues. Per germline, CDR1 LNHDA and CDR2 SQIVND (reference sequence). Trimming removed 7 bases at V and 4 bases at J, with 7 bases between. As to this clonotype: Its antigen is unidentified.

The sample was CD8+ T cells from cultured PBMCs, taken from culture after CMV antigen stimulation. This TCR derives from a human donor in good health (CMV status not recorded). Some clones in this sample may be carry-over from other donors' samples. The chain recombines TRBV19 with TRBJ1-1; unclear D gene. In DNA, the CDR3 is TGTGCCAGTACTGGAGCCACTGAAGCTTTCTTT. This codes for CASTGATEAFF.